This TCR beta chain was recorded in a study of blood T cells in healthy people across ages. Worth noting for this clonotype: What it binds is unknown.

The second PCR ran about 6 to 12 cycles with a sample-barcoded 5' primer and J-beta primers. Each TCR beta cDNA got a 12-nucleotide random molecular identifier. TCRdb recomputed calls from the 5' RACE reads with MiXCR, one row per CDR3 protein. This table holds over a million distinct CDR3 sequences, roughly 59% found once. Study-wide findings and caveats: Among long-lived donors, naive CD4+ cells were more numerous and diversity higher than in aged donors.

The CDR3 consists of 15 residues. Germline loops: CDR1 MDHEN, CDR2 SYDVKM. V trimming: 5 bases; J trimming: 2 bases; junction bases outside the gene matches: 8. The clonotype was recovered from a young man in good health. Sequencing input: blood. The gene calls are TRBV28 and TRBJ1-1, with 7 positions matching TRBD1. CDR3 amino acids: CASSINTGVNTEAFF. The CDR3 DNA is TGTGCCAGCAGTATAAATACAGGGGTTAACACTGAAGCTTTCTTT.